This entry features one TCR beta chain sequence. The sample belongs to a study of T cell responses to AZD1222 COVID-19 vaccine. Germline CDR1 LGHNA, CDR2 YSLEER. The CDR3 covers 21 residues. Trimming took off 0 bases at V and 6 bases at J, with 30 bases between the two ends. Here immunoSEQ multiplex PCR was the method, and the copy in TCRdb shows in-frame clones only, minus some. Of some 120,000 clones in the sample, around 83% were seen once. This rearrangement joins TRBV4-3 to TRBJ2-4; the D gene is possibly TRBD2 (6 bases). This receptor was identified in an adult who received the AZD1222 COVID-19 vaccine. Sequenced here: peripheral blood, sampled 28 days after the second AZD1222 dose. The CDR3 region has the DNA TGCGCCAGCAGCCAAGAACTGGTACAGTTATTGTGGGGAGACGGGAGAAACATTCAGTACTTC. Translated, it gives CASSQELVQLLWGDGRNIQYF.